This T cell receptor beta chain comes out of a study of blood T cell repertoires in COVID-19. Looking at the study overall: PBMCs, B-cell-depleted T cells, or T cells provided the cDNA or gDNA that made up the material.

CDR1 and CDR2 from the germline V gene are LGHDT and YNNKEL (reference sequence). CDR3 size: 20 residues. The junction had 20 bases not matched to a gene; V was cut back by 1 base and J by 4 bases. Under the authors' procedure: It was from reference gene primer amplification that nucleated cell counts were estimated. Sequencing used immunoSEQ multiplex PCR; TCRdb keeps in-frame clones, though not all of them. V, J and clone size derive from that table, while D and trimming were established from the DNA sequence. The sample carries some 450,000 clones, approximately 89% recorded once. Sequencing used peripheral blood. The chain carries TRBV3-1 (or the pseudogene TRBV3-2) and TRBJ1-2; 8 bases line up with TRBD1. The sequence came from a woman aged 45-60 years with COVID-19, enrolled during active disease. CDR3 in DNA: TGTGCCAGCAGCCAAGTTGGAGCCGTGCGGCCAGGGGGCGAGAGCTATGGCTACACCTTC. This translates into CASSQVGAVRPGGESYGYTF.